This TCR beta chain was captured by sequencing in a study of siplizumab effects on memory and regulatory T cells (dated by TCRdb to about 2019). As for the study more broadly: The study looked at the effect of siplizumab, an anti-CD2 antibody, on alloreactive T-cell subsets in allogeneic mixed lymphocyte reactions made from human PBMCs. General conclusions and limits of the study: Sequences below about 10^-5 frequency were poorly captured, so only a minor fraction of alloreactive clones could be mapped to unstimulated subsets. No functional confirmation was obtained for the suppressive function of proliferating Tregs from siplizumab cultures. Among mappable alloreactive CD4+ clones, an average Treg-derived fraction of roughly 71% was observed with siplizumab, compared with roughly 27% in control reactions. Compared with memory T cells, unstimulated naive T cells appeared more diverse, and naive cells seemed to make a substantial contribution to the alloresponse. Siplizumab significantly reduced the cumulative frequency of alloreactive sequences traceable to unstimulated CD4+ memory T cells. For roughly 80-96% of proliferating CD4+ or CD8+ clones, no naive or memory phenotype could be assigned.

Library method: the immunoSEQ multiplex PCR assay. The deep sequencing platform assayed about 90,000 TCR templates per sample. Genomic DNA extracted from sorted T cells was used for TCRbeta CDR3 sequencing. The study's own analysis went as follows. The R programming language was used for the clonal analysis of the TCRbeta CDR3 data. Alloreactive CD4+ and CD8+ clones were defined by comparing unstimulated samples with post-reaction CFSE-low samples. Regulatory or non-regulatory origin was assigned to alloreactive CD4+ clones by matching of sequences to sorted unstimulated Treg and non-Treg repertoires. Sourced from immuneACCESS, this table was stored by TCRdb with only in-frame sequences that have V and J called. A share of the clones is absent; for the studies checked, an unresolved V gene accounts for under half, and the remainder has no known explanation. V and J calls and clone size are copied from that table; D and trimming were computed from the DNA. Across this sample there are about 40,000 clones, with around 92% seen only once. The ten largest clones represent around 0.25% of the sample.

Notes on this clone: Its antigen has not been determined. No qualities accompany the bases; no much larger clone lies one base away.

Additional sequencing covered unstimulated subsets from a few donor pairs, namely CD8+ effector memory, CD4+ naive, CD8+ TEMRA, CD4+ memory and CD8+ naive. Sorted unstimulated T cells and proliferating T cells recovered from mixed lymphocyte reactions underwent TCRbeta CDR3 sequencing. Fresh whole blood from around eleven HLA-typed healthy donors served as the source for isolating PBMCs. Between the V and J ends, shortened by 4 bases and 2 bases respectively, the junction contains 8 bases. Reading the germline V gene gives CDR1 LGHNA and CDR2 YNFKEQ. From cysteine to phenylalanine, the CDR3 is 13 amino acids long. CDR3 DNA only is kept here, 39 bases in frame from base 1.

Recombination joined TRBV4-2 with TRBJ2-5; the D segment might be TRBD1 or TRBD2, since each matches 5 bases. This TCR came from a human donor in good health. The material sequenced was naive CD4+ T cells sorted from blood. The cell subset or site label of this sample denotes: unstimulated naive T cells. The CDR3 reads CASSPGPQETQYF. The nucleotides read TGTGCCAGCAGCCCGGGACCACAAGAGACCCAGTACTTC.